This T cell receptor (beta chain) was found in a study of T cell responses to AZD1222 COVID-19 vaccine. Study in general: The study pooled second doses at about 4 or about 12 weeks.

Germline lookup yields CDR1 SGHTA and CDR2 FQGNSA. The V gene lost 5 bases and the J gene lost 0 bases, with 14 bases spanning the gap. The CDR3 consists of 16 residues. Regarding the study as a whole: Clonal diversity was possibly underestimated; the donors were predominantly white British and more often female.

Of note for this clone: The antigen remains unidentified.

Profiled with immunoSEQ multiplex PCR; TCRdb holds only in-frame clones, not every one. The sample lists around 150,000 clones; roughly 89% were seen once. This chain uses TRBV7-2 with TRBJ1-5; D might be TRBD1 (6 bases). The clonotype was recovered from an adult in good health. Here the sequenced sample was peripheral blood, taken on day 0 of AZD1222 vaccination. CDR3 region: CASSPKGGGSNQPQHF. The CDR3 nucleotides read TGTGCCAGCAGCCCAAAGGGAGGGGGTAGCAATCAGCCCCAGCATTTT.